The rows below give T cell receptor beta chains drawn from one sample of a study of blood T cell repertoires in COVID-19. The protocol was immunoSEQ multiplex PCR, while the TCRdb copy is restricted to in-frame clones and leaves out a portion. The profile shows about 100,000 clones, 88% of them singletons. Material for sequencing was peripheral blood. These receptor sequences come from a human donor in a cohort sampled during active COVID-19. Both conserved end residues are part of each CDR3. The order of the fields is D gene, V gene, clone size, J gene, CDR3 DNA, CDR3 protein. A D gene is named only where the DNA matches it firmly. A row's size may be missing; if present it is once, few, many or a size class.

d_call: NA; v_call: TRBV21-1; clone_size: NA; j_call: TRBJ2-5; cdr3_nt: TGTGCCAGCAGCAAAGCCCAGGGAGAGACCCAGTACTTC; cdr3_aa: CASSKAQGETQYF
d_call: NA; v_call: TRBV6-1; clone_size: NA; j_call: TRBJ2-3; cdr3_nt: TGTGCCAGCAGTGAGTCCGTGCCCGAGCGGGATACGCAGTATTTT; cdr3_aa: CASSESVPERDTQYF
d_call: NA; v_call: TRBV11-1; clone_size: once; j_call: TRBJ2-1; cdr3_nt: TGTGCCAGCAGCTTACGCGGGCCCGATGAGCAGTTCTTC; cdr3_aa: CASSLRGPDEQFF
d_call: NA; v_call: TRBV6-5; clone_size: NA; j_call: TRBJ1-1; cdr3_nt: TGTGCCAGCAGGCTACAGCTGAACACTGAAGCTTTCTTT; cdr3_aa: CASRLQLNTEAFF
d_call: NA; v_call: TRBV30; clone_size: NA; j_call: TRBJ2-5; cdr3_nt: TGTGCCTGGAGTCCAGGATTCCAAGAGACCCAGTACTTC; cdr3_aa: CAWSPGFQETQYF
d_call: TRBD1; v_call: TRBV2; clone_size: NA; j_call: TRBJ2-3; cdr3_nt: TGTGCCAGCAGTGTGAAACAGGGGCGCACAGATACGCAGTATTTT; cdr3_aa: CASSVKQGRTDTQYF
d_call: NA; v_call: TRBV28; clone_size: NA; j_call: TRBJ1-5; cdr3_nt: TGTGCCACCTTAATTAGGACAGCGAGTTTCAATCAGCCCCAGCATTTT; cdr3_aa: CATLIRTASFNQPQHF
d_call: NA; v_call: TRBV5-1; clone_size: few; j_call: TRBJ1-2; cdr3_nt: TGCGCCAGCAGATCTGTTTTAGACTATGGCTACACCTTC; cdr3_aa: CASRSVLDYGYTF
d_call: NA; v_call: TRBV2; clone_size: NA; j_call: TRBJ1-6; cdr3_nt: TGTGCCAGCAGTGGGGTAGGGGGTATTGGAAATTCACCCCTCCACTTT; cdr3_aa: CASSGVGGIGNSPLHF
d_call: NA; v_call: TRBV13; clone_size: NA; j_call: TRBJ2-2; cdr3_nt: TGTGCCAGCAGCTTAGTGTCAGGGGGGTTCACCGGGGAGCTGTTTTTT; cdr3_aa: CASSLVSGGFTGELFF
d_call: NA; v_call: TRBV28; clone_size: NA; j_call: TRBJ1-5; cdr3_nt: TGTGCCTGCCGTGAGAGGAATCAGCCCCAGCATTTT; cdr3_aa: CACRERNQPQHF
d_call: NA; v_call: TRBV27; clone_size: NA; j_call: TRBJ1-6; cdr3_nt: TGTGCCAGCACCAAAACGGGGGTAGTTTCACCCCTCCACTTT; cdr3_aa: CASTKTGVVSPLHF
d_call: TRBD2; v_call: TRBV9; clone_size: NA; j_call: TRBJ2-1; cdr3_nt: TGTGCCAGCAGCGTAGCCCCGGGGACTAGCGCCCACCAGTTCTTC; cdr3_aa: CASSVAPGTSAHQFF
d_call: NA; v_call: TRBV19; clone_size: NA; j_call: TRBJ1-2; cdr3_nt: TGTGCCAGTAGGCGGCAGCTCGGCTACACCTTC; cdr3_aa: CASRRQLGYTF
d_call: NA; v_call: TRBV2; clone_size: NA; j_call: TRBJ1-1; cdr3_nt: TGTGCCAGCAGGAAGGGGGGGGGCACTGAAGCTTTCTTT; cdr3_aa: CASRKGGGTEAFF
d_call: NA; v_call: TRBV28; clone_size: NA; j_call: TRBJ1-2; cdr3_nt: TGTGCCAGCAGCTCCCGGGGGGCGTATTATGGCTACACCTTC; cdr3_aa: CASSSRGAYYGYTF
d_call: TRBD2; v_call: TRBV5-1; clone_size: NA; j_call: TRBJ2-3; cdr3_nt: TGCGCCAGCAGCGGCCTCGCCGGGGGGGGTGATACGCAGTATTTT; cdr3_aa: CASSGLAGGGDTQYF
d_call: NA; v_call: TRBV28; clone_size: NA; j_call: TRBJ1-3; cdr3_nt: TGTGCCAGCGAGTATCGGGGCTCTGGAAACACCATATATTTT; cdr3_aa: CASEYRGSGNTIYF
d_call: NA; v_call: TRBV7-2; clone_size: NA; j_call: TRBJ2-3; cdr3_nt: TGTGCCAGCAGCACTAGGACCTTCCGCACAGATACGCAGTATTTT; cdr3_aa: CASSTRTFRTDTQYF
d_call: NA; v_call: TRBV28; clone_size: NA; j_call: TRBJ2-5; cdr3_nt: TGTGCCAGCAGTGGACAGCTTCTAAGGGAGACCCAGTACTTC; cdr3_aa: CASSGQLLRETQYF
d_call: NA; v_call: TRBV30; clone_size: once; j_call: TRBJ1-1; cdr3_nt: TGTGCCTGGATCCTCTCAGGGTTCAAGAATACTGAAGCTTTCTTT; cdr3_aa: CAWILSGFKNTEAFF
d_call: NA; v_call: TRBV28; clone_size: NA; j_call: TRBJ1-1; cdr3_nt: TGTGCCAGCGGCCTTTTGAACACTGAAGCTTTCTTT; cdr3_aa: CASGLLNTEAFF
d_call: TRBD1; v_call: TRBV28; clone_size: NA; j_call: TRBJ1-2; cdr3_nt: TGTGCCAGCAGTCTCGGACAGGGGGGCTATGGCTACACCTTC; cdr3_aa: CASSLGQGGYGYTF
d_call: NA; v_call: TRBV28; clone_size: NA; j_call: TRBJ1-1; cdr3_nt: TGTGCCAGCAGTTTCCACAGGGCTATGACTGAAGCTTTCTTT; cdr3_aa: CASSFHRAMTEAFF
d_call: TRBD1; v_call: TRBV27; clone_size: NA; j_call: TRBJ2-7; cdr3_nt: TGTGCCAGTCCCACCCCCGGGACAGGGGCCGTTCCTCGCTACGAGCAGTACTTC; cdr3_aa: CASPTPGTGAVPRYEQYF
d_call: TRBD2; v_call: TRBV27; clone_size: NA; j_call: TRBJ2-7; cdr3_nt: TGTGCCAGCAGTTTCTCAGCGGGAGGCCTCAAAAGTCGGTACGAGCAGTACTTC; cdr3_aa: CASSFSAGGLKSRYEQYF
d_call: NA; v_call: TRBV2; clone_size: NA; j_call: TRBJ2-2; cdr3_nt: TGTGCCAGCATGCAAGCGGAGAACACCGGGGAGCTGTTTTTT; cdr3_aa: CASMQAENTGELFF
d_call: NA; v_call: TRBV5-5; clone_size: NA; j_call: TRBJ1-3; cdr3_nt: TGTGCCAGCAGCTTGAGGACGGGGAGCTCTGGAAACACCATATATTTT; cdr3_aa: CASSLRTGSSGNTIYF
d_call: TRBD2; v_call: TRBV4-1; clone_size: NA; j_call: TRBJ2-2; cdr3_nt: TGCGCCAGCAGCCATCAGGCGGGAGGGAAGGCCGGGGAGCTGTTTTTT; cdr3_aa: CASSHQAGGKAGELFF
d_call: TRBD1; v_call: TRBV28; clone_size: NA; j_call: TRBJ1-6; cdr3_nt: TGTGCCAGCAGTCTTCCGGGACAGGCGAATTCACCCCTCCACTTT; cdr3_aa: CASSLPGQANSPLHF
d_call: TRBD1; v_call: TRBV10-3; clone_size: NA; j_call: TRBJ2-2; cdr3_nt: TGTGCCATCAGTGAGGCGGGACAGGGGTTCGGGGAGCTGTTTTTT; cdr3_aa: CAISEAGQGFGELFF
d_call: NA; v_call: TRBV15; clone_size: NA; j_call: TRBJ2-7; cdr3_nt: TGTGCCACCAGCACGTTAAGCCCCTACGAGCAGTACTTC; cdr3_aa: CATSTLSPYEQYF
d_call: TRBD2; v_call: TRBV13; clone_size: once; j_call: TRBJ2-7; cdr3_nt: TGTGCCAGCAGCTCGCCCGGGACTAGCGGCACCTACGAGCAGTACTTC; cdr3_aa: CASSSPGTSGTYEQYF
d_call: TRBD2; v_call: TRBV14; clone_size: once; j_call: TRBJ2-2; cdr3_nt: TGTGCCAGCAGCCGTAGGACTAGCGTCACCGGGAACACCGGGGAGCTGTTTTTT; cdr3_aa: CASSRRTSVTGNTGELFF
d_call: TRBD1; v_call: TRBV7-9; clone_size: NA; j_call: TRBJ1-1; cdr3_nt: TGTGCCAGCAGCTCATCAGGGGGGACTGAAGCTTTCTTT; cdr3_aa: CASSSSGGTEAFF
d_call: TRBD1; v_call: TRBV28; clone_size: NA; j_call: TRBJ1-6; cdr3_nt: TGTGCCAGCAGTTTAACCGGGACAGGGTATAGATCACCCCTCCACTTT; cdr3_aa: CASSLTGTGYRSPLHF
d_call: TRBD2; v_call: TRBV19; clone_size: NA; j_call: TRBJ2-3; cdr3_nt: TGTGCCAGTAATACGGGAGGTCTAGCCGGTGATACGCAGTATTTT; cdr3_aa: CASNTGGLAGDTQYF